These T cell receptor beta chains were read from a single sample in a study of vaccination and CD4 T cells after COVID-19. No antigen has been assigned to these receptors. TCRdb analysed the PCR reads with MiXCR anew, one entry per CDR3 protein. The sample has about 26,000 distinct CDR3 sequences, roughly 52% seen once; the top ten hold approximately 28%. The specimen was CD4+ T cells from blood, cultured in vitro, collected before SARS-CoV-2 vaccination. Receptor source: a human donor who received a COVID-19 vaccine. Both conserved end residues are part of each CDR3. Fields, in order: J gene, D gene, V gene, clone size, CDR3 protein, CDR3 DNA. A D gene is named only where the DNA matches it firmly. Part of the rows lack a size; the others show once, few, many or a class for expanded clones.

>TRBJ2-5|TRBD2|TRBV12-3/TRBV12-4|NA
CVSSSGTSGGRETQYF
TGTGTCAGCAGTTCGGGAACTAGCGGGGGGAGAGAGACCCAGTACTTC
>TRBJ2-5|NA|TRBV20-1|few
CSARDLRRGGYQETQYF
TGCAGTGCTAGAGATTTAAGACGGGGTGGGTACCAAGAGACCCAGTACTTC
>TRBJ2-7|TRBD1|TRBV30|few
CAWSQDGTGVFYEQYF
TGTGCCTGGAGTCAGGACGGGACAGGGGTTTTCTACGAGCAGTACTTC
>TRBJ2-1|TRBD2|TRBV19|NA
CASSTGTSGGSEQFF
TGTGCCAGTAGCACCGGGACTAGCGGGGGTAGTGAGCAGTTCTTC
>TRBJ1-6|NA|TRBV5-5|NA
CASSLTPLQGRWGPLHF
TGTGCCAGCAGCTTAACTCCCTTACAGGGAAGGTGGGGACCCCTCCACTTT
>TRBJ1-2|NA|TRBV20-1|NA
CSARSPGGGSYGYTF
TGCAGTGCTAGATCGCCGGGAGGGGGAAGCTATGGCTACACCTTC
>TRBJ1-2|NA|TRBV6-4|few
CASRSENYGYTF
TGTGCCAGCAGATCGGAGAACTATGGCTACACCTTC
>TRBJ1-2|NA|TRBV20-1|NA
CSARDPSEVRGYGYTF
TGCAGTGCTAGAGATCCGTCCGAGGTGAGGGGCTATGGCTACACCTTC
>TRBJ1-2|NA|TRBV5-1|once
CASSFQEPYGYTF
TGCGCCAGCAGCTTCCAGGAGCCCTATGGCTACACCTTC
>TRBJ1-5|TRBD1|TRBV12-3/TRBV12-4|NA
CASSRGTGDSNQPQHF
TGTGCCAGCAGTCGAGGGACAGGGGACAGCAATCAGCCCCAGCATTTT
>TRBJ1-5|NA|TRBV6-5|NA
CASSSDSNQPQHF
TGTGCCAGCAGTTCAGATAGCAATCAGCCCCAGCATTTT
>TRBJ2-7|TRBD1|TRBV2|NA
CASSEGQGAAYEQYF
TGTGCCAGCAGTGAAGGGCAGGGGGCCGCCTACGAGCAGTACTTC
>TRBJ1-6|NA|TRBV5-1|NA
CASSRRDLNNSPLHF
TGCGCCAGCAGCCGAAGGGATTTAAATAATTCACCCCTCCACTTT
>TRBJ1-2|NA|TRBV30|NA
CAWSNIANYGYTF
TGTGCCTGGAGTAACATAGCTAACTATGGCTACACCTTC
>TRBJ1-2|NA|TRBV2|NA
CASSVNLGDQGGYTF
TGTGCCAGCAGTGTTAATTTAGGGGACCAAGGTGGCTACACCTTC
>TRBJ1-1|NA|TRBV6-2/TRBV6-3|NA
CASSYSARRGTEAFF
TGTGCCAGCAGTTACTCGGCCCGGAGGGGCACTGAAGCTTTCTTT
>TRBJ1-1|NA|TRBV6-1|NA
CASTVRLGSGGTEAFF
TGTGCCAGCACCGTACGCCTGGGGTCGGGAGGTACTGAAGCTTTCTTT
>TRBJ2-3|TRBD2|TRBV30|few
CACIAGSTDTQYF
TGTGCCTGTATAGCGGGGAGCACAGATACGCAGTATTTT
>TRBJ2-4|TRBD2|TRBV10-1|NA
CAGSLAGGLAKNIQYF
TGCGCCGGGTCTCTAGCGGGGGGACTAGCCAAAAACATTCAGTACTTC
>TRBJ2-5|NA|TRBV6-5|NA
CASSYRGETQYF
TGTGCCAGCAGTTACAGGGGGGAGACCCAGTACTTC
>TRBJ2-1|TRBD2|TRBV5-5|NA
CASSFSGGLYNEQFF
TGTGCCAGCAGCTTCAGCGGGGGACTCTACAATGAGCAGTTCTTC
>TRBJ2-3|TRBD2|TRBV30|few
CAWSIPTSGGADTQYF
TGTGCCTGGAGTATCCCGACTAGCGGGGGGGCAGATACGCAGTATTTT
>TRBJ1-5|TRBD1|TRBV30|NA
CAWSSQGQDGQPQHF
TGTGCCTGGAGTTCCCAAGGACAGGACGGTCAGCCCCAGCATTTT
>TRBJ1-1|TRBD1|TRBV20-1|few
CSAGGDAQNTEAFF
TGCAGTGCAGGGGGCGATGCCCAGAACACTGAAGCTTTCTTT
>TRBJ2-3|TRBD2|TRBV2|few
CASSARTSGGPYTDTQYF
TGTGCCAGCAGTGCCCGGACTAGCGGGGGGCCATACACAGATACGCAGTATTTT
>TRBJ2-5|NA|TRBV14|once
CASSQFWYGLRETQYF
TGTGCCAGCAGCCAATTCTGGTATGGGTTGCGAGAGACCCAGTACTTC
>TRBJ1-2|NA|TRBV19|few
CASSTDRTKGNYGYTF
TGTGCCAGTAGTACCGACAGGACTAAAGGAAACTATGGCTACACCTTC
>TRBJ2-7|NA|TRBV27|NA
CASSGSRQVYEQYF
TGTGCCAGCAGTGGGTCGCGACAGGTCTACGAGCAGTACTTC
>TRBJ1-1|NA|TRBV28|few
CASRGGGSYTEAFF
TGTGCCAGCAGGGGGGGCGGTTCGTACACTGAAGCTTTCTTT
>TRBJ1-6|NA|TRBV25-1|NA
CASSAVSYNSPLHF
TGTGCCAGCAGTGCGGTCTCCTATAATTCACCCCTCCACTTT
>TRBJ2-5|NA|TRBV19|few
CASSPSKVETQYF
TGTGCCAGTAGCCCTAGCAAAGTAGAGACCCAGTACTTC
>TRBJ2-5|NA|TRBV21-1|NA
CASSKPGLAVWPKTQYF
TGTGCCAGCAGCAAACCGGGACTAGCGGTCTGGCCGAAGACCCAGTACTTC
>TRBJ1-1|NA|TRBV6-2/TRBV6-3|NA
CASSLIYVGVENTEAFF
TGTGCCAGCAGTTTGATTTATGTCGGGGTGGAGAACACTGAAGCTTTCTTT
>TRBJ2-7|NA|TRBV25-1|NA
CASSVQGGIYEQYF
TGTGCCAGCAGTGTACAGGGTGGCATCTACGAGCAGTACTTC
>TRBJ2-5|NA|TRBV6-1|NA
CASRRAIQETQYF
TGTGCCAGCAGAAGGGCGATCCAAGAGACCCAGTACTTC
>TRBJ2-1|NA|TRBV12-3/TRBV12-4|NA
CASSFGREQFF
TGTGCCAGCAGTTTTGGGCGTGAGCAGTTCTTC
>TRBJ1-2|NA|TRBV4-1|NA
CASSQGVARGYGYTF
TGCGCCAGCAGCCAAGGTGTGGCCAGGGGTTATGGCTACACCTTC
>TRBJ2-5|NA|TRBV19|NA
CASTVGETQYF
TGTGCCAGTACGGTAGGCGAGACCCAGTACTTC
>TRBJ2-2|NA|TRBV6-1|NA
CASSRRLYTGELFF
TGTGCCAGCAGTCGCCGTTTGTACACCGGGGAGCTGTTTTTT
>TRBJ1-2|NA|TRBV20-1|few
CSAIGNQLNHGYTF
TGCAGTGCTATTGGTAACCAACTAAATCATGGCTACACCTTC
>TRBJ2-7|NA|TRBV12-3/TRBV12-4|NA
CASSLDLYYEQYF
TGTGCCAGCAGTTTAGATTTATACTACGAGCAGTACTTC
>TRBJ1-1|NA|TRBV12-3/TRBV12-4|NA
CASTPEKGRNTEAFF
TGTGCCAGCACTCCCGAGAAGGGAAGGAACACTGAAGCTTTCTTT
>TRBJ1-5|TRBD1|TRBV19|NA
CASSIGQGIRNQPQHF
TGTGCCAGTAGTATAGGACAGGGAATACGAAATCAGCCCCAGCATTTT
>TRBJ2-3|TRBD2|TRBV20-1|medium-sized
CSARVASGSSTDTQYF
TGCAGTGCTAGAGTGGCTAGCGGATCTAGCACAGATACGCAGTATTTT
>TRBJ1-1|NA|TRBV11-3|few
CASSLREGNTEAFF
TGTGCCAGCAGCCTCAGGGAGGGAAACACTGAAGCTTTCTTT
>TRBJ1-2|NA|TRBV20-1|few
CSARDGEGYGYTF
TGCAGTGCTAGAGATGGGGAGGGCTATGGCTACACCTTC
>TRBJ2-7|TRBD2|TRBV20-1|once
CSARLAGGAAREQYF
TGCAGTGCTAGACTAGCGGGGGGAGCCGCCCGCGAGCAGTACTTC
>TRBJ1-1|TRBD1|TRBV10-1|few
CASSESGQGVNTEAFF
TGCGCCAGCAGTGAGTCCGGACAGGGGGTGAACACTGAAGCTTTCTTT
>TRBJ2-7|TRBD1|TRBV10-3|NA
CAISRDRGRQEQYF
TGTGCCATCAGCAGAGACAGGGGGCGGCAAGAGCAGTACTTC
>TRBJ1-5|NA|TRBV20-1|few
CSASARDKFQPQHF
TGCAGTGCTTCAGCCAGGGACAAGTTTCAGCCCCAGCATTTT
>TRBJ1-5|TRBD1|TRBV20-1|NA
CSAPGQSNQPQHF
TGCAGTGCTCCGGGACAGAGCAATCAGCCCCAGCATTTT
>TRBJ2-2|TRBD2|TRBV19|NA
CASNPSGGARNGELFF
TGTGCCAGTAACCCTAGCGGGGGGGCGCGGAACGGGGAGCTGTTTTTT